The 16 T cell receptor beta chains below come from one sample, sequenced in a study of blood T cell repertoires in COVID-19. The data were produced by immunoSEQ multiplex PCR, yet TCRdb's version contains in-frame clones alone and is incomplete. The repertoire holds tens of thousands of clones, around 76% seen once, with about 16% in the top ten. The sequenced sample consisted of peripheral blood. The receptor source for this set is a human donor in a cohort sampled during active COVID-19.

This clone was counted only a few times. CDR3 amino acids: CASSPGSSLDSNYGYTF. DNA for the CDR3: TGTGCCAGCAGTCCTGGTTCTTCCCTGGACAGTAACTATGGCTACACCTTC. The chain combines TRBV6-6 with TRBJ1-2; D is perhaps TRBD1 (6 bases). Germline CDR1 reads MNHNY; CDR2 reads SVGAGI (reference sequence). With 5 bases removed from V and 1 base from J, the gap between germline ends came to 20 bases. The CDR3 contains 17 residues.

This clone was seen a handful of times. J is TRBJ1-1 and V is TRBV7-8; 8 positions match TRBD1. The CDR3 sequence is 16 residues long. V was clipped by 5 bases and J by 0 bases; unmatched bases: 8. Germline CDR1 SGHVS, CDR2 FQNEAQ. The CDR3 sequence: CASSVQGGSMNTEAFF. The CDR3 DNA reads TGTGCCAGCAGCGTACAGGGGGGGTCTATGAACACTGAAGCTTTCTTT.

The CDR3 is CASSPQWGPSYEQYV. The DNA for the CDR3 is TGTGCCAGCAGTCCTCAGTGGGGGCCGTCCTACGAGCAGTACGTC. This chain joins TRBV27 and TRBJ2-7, with D maybe TRBD1 (6 bases). This CDR3 contains 15 residues. Germline lookup yields CDR1 MNHEY and CDR2 SMNVEV (reference sequence). V was cut by 5 bases and J by 1 base, with 15 bases left in between.

This sequence joins TRBV30 and TRBJ1-1; 8 bases align to TRBD1. V was clipped by 8 bases and J by 4 bases; unmatched bases: 9. CDR1 is GTSNPN and CDR2 is SVGIG in the germline V gene (reference sequence). This CDR3 is built from 13 residues. As DNA, the CDR3 is TGTGCCACAAAGGATACAGGGGGCACTGAAGCTTTCTTT. Amino acids: CATKDTGGTEAFF.

The V and J genes are TRBV7-2 and TRBJ2-3; D is uncertain. From germline, CDR1 is SGHTA and CDR2 FQGNSA. Deletions cut 8 bases from V and 14 bases from J, with 8 bases between. The CDR3 contains 8 residues. The DNA for the CDR3 is TGTGCCAGCGGCTCCATGTATTTT. Translating it yields CASGSMYF.

The chain is built from TRBV9 and TRBJ2-1; 15 nucleotides match TRBD2. Germline CDR1 and CDR2: SGDLS and YYNGEE. The CDR3 length is 16 residues. After removal of 4 bases from V and 9 bases from J, the junction contained 8 bases not matched to a gene. CDR3 sequence (DNA): TGTGCCAGCAGCATTGGGACTAGCGGGAGGTACGGTGAGCAGTTCTTC. It encodes CASSIGTSGRYGEQFF.

This sequence joins TRBV10-2 and TRBJ2-5; D is perhaps TRBD1 (6 bases). V lost 7 bases and J lost 4, with 13 bases in between. Germline values: CDR1 WSHSY, CDR2 SAAADI. The CDR3 runs to 13 residues. The CDR3 DNA reads TGCGCCAGCAAAGGGGCAGGGGCAGAGACCCAGTACTTC. Amino acids: CASKGAGAETQYF.

The V call is TRBV4-3, the J call TRBJ1-4, with D tentatively TRBD1 (6 bases). Trimming stripped 1 base from V and 4 bases from J, with 10 bases between. The germline V gene encodes CDR1 LGHNA and CDR2 YSLEER. This CDR3 has 15 residues. CDR3 bases: TGCGCCAGCAGCCAAGCGACAGGTTATAATGAAAAACTGTTTTTT. The encoded protein is CASSQATGYNEKLFF.

This clone was recorded once. The chain links TRBV28 to TRBJ2-7; 7 positions agree with TRBD2. CDR3 length: 15 residues. The trim removed 6 bases at V and 2 bases at J, leaving 10 bases unmatched. CDR1 and CDR2 from the germline V gene are MDHEN and SYDVKM. This CDR3 reads CASSPPGGGAYEQYF. The CDR3 DNA sequence: TGTGCCAGCAGCCCTCCGGGAGGTGGAGCCTACGAGCAGTACTTC.

The genes are TRBV27 and TRBJ1-1; D not resolved. CDR1 and CDR2 from the germline V gene are MNHEY and SMNVEV (reference sequence). Trimming left V 0 bases short and J 5 bases short, with 7 bases between. The CDR3 runs to 13 residues. The CDR3, as DNA: TGTGCCAGCAGTTTATCGAGCAGGACTGAAGCTTTCTTT. Encoded protein: CASSLSSRTEAFF.

The genes are TRBV6-5 and TRBJ2-5; perhaps TRBD2 as D (6 bases). Trimming cost V 4 bases and J 4 bases, with 7 bases left between them. The CDR3 has 12 residues. CDR1 MNHEY and CDR2 SVGAGI come from the germline V gene. CDR3 sequence (DNA): TGTGCCAGCAGTTCCGGGGGAGAGACCCAGTACTTC. Translating it yields CASSSGGETQYF.

The chain links TRBV27 to TRBJ1-6; D not resolved. This CDR3 is 16 amino acids long. Trimming took off 3 bases at V and 0 bases at J, with 9 bases between the two ends. In germline, CDR1 is MNHEY, CDR2 SMNVEV (reference sequence). This CDR3 is CASSFGGSSYNSPLHF. CDR3 DNA: TGTGCCAGCAGTTTTGGAGGGAGCTCCTATAATTCACCCCTCCACTTT.

The chain joins TRBV4-1 to TRBJ1-3; no reliable D call. Germline-derived CDR1 and CDR2 are MGHRA and YSYEKL. The CDR3 is 16 amino acids. V lost 7 bases, J lost 12 bases, and 28 bases lay in between. Here the CDR3 reads CASKRETTHNTGGIYF. CDR3 DNA sequence: TGCGCCAGCAAGAGAGAGACAACCCACAATACTGGAGGCATATATTTT.

The V gene is TRBV12-5, the J gene TRBJ2-5; a weak D match, TRBD2 (5 bases). With 3 bases removed from V and 5 bases from J, the gap between germline ends came to 10 bases. Germline CDR1 is LGHNT and CDR2 is FRNRAP. This CDR3 is built from 13 residues. In nucleotides, the CDR3 is TGTGCTAGTGGTTTAAGCGGAAAGGAGACCCAGTACTTC. The encoded protein is CASGLSGKETQYF.

Only a few counts were recorded for this clone. The CDR3 here is CASSLSRGRNEQYV. The CDR3 nucleotides are TGCGCCAGCAGCTTGAGCCGCGGGAGGAACGAGCAGTACGTC. The chain carries TRBV5-1 and TRBJ2-7; TRBD2 agrees at 8 bases. J gave up 5 bases and V 1 base, and 5 bases lay outside the gene matches. In germline, CDR1 is SGHRS, CDR2 YFSETQ. This CDR3 is built from 14 residues.

V is TRBV11-2 and J is TRBJ2-5; D is possibly TRBD2 (5 bases). Germline assignment: CDR1 SGHAT and CDR2 FQNNGV. CDR3 length equals 13 residues. The V end lost 10 bases, the J end lost 3 bases, and 15 bases lay between the germline ends. CDR3 sequence: CATLPPAEETQYF. CDR3 in DNA: TGTGCCACCCTACCCCCAGCGGAAGAGACCCAGTACTTC. Complete variable domain (other parts from reference TRBV11-2 and TRBJ2-5): EAGVAQSPRYKIIEKRQSVAFWCNPISGHATLYWYQQILGQGPKLLIQFQNNGVVDDSQLPKDRFSAERLKGVDSTLKIQPAKLEDSAVYLCATLPPAEETQYFGPGTRLLVL.